One sample yielded the 8 T cell receptor beta chains listed below, sequenced in a study of cytomegalovirus exposure and HLA in healthy donors. Vbeta (60) and Jbeta (13) primers were used in the PCR. Generated by immunoSEQ multiplex PCR, the TCRdb table keeps only in-frame clones and is missing some. The repertoire holds 150,000 or so clones, with around 88% as singletons. The specimen sequenced was PBMCs. These receptors were obtained from a woman between 18 and 29 years old in good health and CMV-seronegative.

The chain uses TRBV12-5 and TRBJ1-1; D gene uncertain. The V gene lost 3 bases and the J gene lost 6 bases, with 14 bases spanning the gap. Germline assignment: CDR1 LGHNT and CDR2 FRNRAP. The CDR3 has 14 amino acids. The CDR3 loop is CASGLWPGVAEAFF. CDR3 nucleotides: TGTGCTAGTGGTTTATGGCCCGGGGTAGCTGAAGCTTTCTTT.

This chain joins TRBV27 and TRBJ2-1; tentative D call: TRBD2 (6 bases). The CDR3 runs 14 residues. V lost 2 bases and J 3 bases, leaving 8 bases between the germline ends. Germline CDR1 reads MNHEY; CDR2 reads SMNVEV (reference sequence). The CDR3: CASSLPGLYNEQFF. The CDR3 bases are TGTGCCAGCAGTTTACCGGGACTCTACAATGAGCAGTTCTTC.

This chain links TRBV4-1 with TRBJ2-3; the match to TRBD2 covers 9 bases. This CDR3 has 17 residues. J lost 3 bases, V lost 2 bases, and 9 bases had no gene match. CDR1 is MGHRA and CDR2 is YSYEKL in the germline V gene. CDR3 bases: TGCGCCAGCAGCCAACTATCAGGTAGCGGGGGAACAGATACGCAGTATTTT. Translation gives CASSQLSGSGGTDTQYF.

The gene calls are TRBV11-3 and TRBJ2-6, with 10 bases matching TRBD2. The CDR3 consists of 18 residues. Unmatched junction bases numbered 9, after V lost 7 bases and J lost 0 bases. From germline, CDR1 is SGHNT and CDR2 YENEEA. The CDR3 protein is CASTLLAGVRSGANVLTF. The CDR3 region has the DNA TGTGCCAGCACCCTCCTAGCGGGGGTCCGCTCTGGGGCCAACGTCCTGACTTTC. The whole variable domain, filled in from reference TRBV11-3 and TRBJ2-6, reads EAGVVQSPRYKIIEKKQPVAFWCNPISGHNTLYWYLQNLGQGPELLIRYENEEAVDDSQLPKDRFSAERLKGVDSTLKIQPAELGDSAVYLCASTLLAGVRSGANVLTFGAGSRLTVL.

This clone was seen only once. The chain joins TRBV28 to TRBJ2-7; D not certain. The ends were cut back, 4 bases at V and 4 bases at J, with 5 bases in the middle. Germline V CDR1 and CDR2: MDHEN, SYDVKM. The CDR3 spans 11 residues. CDR3 nucleotides: TGTGCCAGCAGTTCGAGGTACGAGCAGTACTTC. This gives the protein CASSSRYEQYF.

V and J are TRBV6-5 and TRBJ1-6; D is perhaps TRBD1 (6 bases). V lost 7 bases, J lost 8 bases, and 15 bases lay in between. The CDR3 spans 14 residues. Germline CDR1 MNHEY, CDR2 SVGAGI. The CDR3 DNA reads TGTGCCAGCAATAGGGGGGGTTTGGATTCACCCCTCCACTTT. It is translated as CASNRGGLDSPLHF.

The chain uses TRBV7-3 and TRBJ2-1, with 16 bases lining up with TRBD2. Germline CDR1 SGHTA, CDR2 FQGTGA. The V gene end was trimmed by 6 bases and the J gene end by 8 bases; junction bases not matched to a gene: 13. This CDR3 has 18 residues. The DNA of the CDR3 is TGTGCCAGCAGACCCGGGACTAGCGGGAGGGCCTCAGGGGATGAGCAGTTCTTC. The encoded protein is CASRPGTSGRASGDEQFF.

The gene calls are TRBV5-8 and TRBJ1-5, with TRBD1 matching 9 bases. This CDR3 has 17 amino acids. The V gene end was trimmed by 4 bases and the J gene end by 2 bases; junction bases not matched to a gene: 10. CDR1 is SGHTS and CDR2 is YDEGEE in the germline V gene. The CDR3 here is CASSVGTGTFRNQPQHF. CDR3 nucleotide sequence: TGTGCCAGCAGCGTAGGGACAGGGACCTTTCGCAATCAGCCCCAGCATTTT. Full variable domain (missing parts from reference TRBV5-8 and TRBJ1-5): EAGVTQSPTHLIKTRGQQATLRCSPISGHTSVYWYQQALGLGLQFLLWYDEGEERNRGNFPPRFSGRQFPNYSSELNVNALELEDSALYLCASSVGTGTFRNQPQHFGDGTRLSIL.